This T cell receptor beta chain stems from a study of shared T cell receptors in the human thymus. V trimming: 6 bases; J trimming: 4 bases; junction bases outside the gene matches: 17. The germline CDR1 and CDR2 sequences are LGHNT and FRNRAP. The CDR3 spans 17 residues. The protocol was immunoSEQ multiplex PCR, while the TCRdb copy is restricted to in-frame clones and leaves out a portion. This sample yields 700,000 or so clones, of which 75% to 90% are seen a single time; roughly 0.01% belongs to the top ten. These sequences were also reported in another study, on human thymus T cells. From that second work: The donors were infants in Finland with congenital heart defects, otherwise immunologically healthy. Obtained as resections during corrective heart surgery, the thymus tissue was then studied.

The chain carries TRBV12-5 and TRBJ1-2, with 7 bases matching TRBD1. The specimen was thymocytes. The sequence came from a girl in the first two years of life with a congenital heart defect. The CDR3 region is CASGLPDLTGHSYGYTF. CDR3 coding DNA: TGTGCTAGTGGCTTACCTGATTTGACAGGGCATAGCTATGGCTACACCTTC.